The present T cell receptor beta chain was sequenced within a study of T cell responses to AZD1222 COVID-19 vaccine. From germline, CDR1 is LGHNA and CDR2 YNFKEQ. There are 15 residues in the CDR3. Trimming pared 2 bases from V and 0 bases from J, leaving 11 bases between. Only in-frame clones appear in the TCRdb table, and some are missing; sequencing was by immunoSEQ multiplex PCR. This sample yields more than 95,000 clones, of which over 90% are seen a single time; around 5% belongs to the top ten. Material: peripheral blood, obtained on day 0 of AZD1222 vaccination. The sequence was collected from an adult in good health. The rearrangement links TRBV4-2 to TRBJ2-7, with a tentative D call TRBD1 (6 bases). DNA for the CDR3: TGTGCCAGCAGCCAAAGGACAGACAGCTCCTACGAGCAGTACTTC. Amino acids: CASSQRTDSSYEQYF.